This is a list of T cell receptor beta chains from one sample in a study of blood T cell repertoires in COVID-19. Sequencing was performed with immunoSEQ multiplex PCR; in TCRdb, only in-frame clones are kept and a portion is missing. The table lists over 250,000 clones, about 88% of them singletons. Sequenced: PBMCs or T cells enriched from blood (not recorded which). The receptors stem from a woman aged 45-60 years who had recovered from COVID-19. The CDR3 runs from the conserved cysteine through the conserved F or W. The D gene is left open where the match is weak. Clone size is stated in some rows and not others, as once, few, many or a class when expanded.

v_gene	j_gene	abundance	d_gene	CDR3nt	CDR3aa
TRBV11-1	TRBJ1-1	-	TRBD1	TGTGCCAGCACCCGGGACAGGGGTGACACTGAAGCTTTCTTT	CASTRDRGDTEAFF
TRBV9	TRBJ2-1	-	-	TGTGCCAGCAGCGTCCGGGACTGGGGTCCCTCGAGCTCCTACAATGAGCAGTTCTTC	CASSVRDWGPSSSYNEQFF
TRBV5-5	TRBJ2-5	-	-	TGTGCCAGCACCCCCCGGGCGGGGCAAGAGACCCAGTACTTC	CASTPRAGQETQYF
TRBV7-9	TRBJ2-1	-	TRBD2	TGTGCCAGCAGCTCGCAGCGGGAGTTCGGTATCGAGCAGTTCTTC	CASSSQREFGIEQFF
TRBV6-2/TRBV6-3	TRBJ1-5	-	-	TGTGCCAGCAGTTACAAACTTGGAACGACAATTGGCAATCAGCCCCAGCATTTT	CASSYKLGTTIGNQPQHF
TRBV25-1	TRBJ2-7	-	TRBD1	TGTGCCAGCAGTGCCACAACAGGGGCGTACGAGCAGTACTTC	CASSATTGAYEQYF
TRBV12-3/TRBV12-4	TRBJ2-1	-	-	TGTGCCAGCGGAAGTAGTTGGGCTGAGCAGTTCTTC	CASGSSWAEQFF
TRBV30	TRBJ1-2	-	-	TGTGCCTGGAGTGTACATCTCACCCACTATGGCTACACCTTC	CAWSVHLTHYGYTF
TRBV11-2	TRBJ1-1	-	TRBD1	TGTGCCAGCAGCAGGAGTAGGACGGACAGGGGGACTGAAGCTTTCTTT	CASSRSRTDRGTEAFF
TRBV27	TRBJ1-2	-	TRBD1	TGTGCCAGCAGATTGGACAGGGGAAATGGCTACACCTTC	CASRLDRGNGYTF
TRBV18	TRBJ2-1	-	-	TGTGCCAGCTCCCCGGACAGAGTATACAATGAGCAGTTCTTC	CASSPDRVYNEQFF
TRBV23-1	TRBJ1-1	-	TRBD1	TGCGCCAGCAGTCAACCGGCAAGGGGGCACACTGAAGCTTTCTTT	CASSQPARGHTEAFF
TRBV10-3	TRBJ1-1	-	-	TGTGCCATCGGCGGGGGGTTCGGTGAAGCTTTCTTT	CAIGGGFGEAFF
TRBV30	TRBJ1-4	few	-	TGTGCCTGGAGTGTTCCACGGCTCGACTTCTCTAATGAAAAACTGTTTTTT	CAWSVPRLDFSNEKLFF
TRBV6-5	TRBJ1-1	-	-	TGTGCCAGCCTCAGGGATTTGGGCCTTGGGACTGAAGCTTTCTTT	CASLRDLGLGTEAFF
TRBV6-1	TRBJ2-7	-	-	TGTGCCAGCAGTGGATTCTCCACCTTCAGCTCCTACGAGCAGTACTTC	CASSGFSTFSSYEQYF
TRBV5-6	TRBJ2-5	-	-	TGTGCCAGCAGCTTCCGGGGGGCAGGGGCCTACCAGAAGACCCAGTACTTC	CASSFRGAGAYQKTQYF
TRBV27	TRBJ2-7	-	-	TGTGCCAGCAGTTTAAGGAGGAGCGACGAGCAGTACTTC	CASSLRRSDEQYF
TRBV9	TRBJ1-2	-	-	TGTGCCAGCAGCGACGATCGAGGGATTTTTGGCTACACCTTC	CASSDDRGIFGYTF
TRBV5-1	TRBJ2-5	once	-	TGCGCCAGCAGCTTGGCAGGTCAACAAGAGACCCAGTACTTC	CASSLAGQQETQYF
TRBV12-3/TRBV12-4	TRBJ1-5	few	-	TGTGCCAGCAGTTTGTCACAGAATCAGCCCCAGCATTTT	CASSLSQNQPQHF
TRBV7-9	TRBJ2-5	-	-	TGTGCCAGCAGCTTAGCGTCAGGGGTAGAGACCCAGTACTTC	CASSLASGVETQYF